The 27 T cell receptor beta chains below were found in one sample sequenced in a study of shared clonotypes between healthy human individuals. Libraries were prepared by immunoSEQ multiplex PCR; TCRdb keeps only in-frame clonotypes and omits some of them. The table includes about 470,000 clones, more than 75% detected once. Specimen: PBMCs. The receptors here all came from a woman between 35 and 50 years old in good health. Some clones in this sample may be carry-over from other donors' samples.

This clone was recorded a few times. The chain has TRBV18 and TRBJ2-7, with D perhaps assigned TRBD1 or TRBD2 (6 bases each). Per the germline V gene, CDR1 is KGHSH and CDR2 is LQKENI. Trimming cost V 3 bases and J 6 bases, with 18 bases left between them. This CDR3 contains 15 residues. The CDR3: CASSPAGHSRSEQYF. The DNA of the CDR3 is TGTGCCAGCTCACCTGCGGGACACTCCCGGAGCGAGCAGTACTTC.

The chain links TRBV7-9 to TRBJ1-2, with TRBD1 matching over 7 bases. V was pared by 0 bases and J by 8 bases, with 3 bases of the junction left unmatched. Germline V CDR1 and CDR2: SEHNR, FQNEAQ (reference sequence). The CDR3 is made up of 13 amino acids. For the CDR3, the DNA is TGTGCCAGCAGCTTAGCGACAGGGCCCGGCTACACCTTC. It encodes CASSLATGPGYTF.

As for this clone: The junction does not match germline at one end; this may be a read error. The V gene is TRBV11-2, the J gene TRBJ2-7; a possible D gene is TRBD1 (6 bases). Germline-derived CDR1 and CDR2 are SGHAT and FQNNGV. The CDR3 covers 16 residues. DNA for the CDR3: TGTGCCAGCAGCTTCTTGATAGGGGGTGACTCCCACGAGCAGTACTTC. Residues: CASSFLIGGDSHEQYF. Combining the CDR3 with reference TRBV11-2 and TRBJ2-7 gives the whole variable domain EAGVAQSPRYKIIEKRQSVAFWCNPISGHATLYWYQQILGQGPKLLIQFQNNGVVDDSQLPKDRFSAERLKGVDSTLKIQPAKLEDSAVYLCASSFLIGGDSHEQYFGPGTRLTVT.

The chain is built from TRBV7-8 and TRBJ1-5, with D unresolved. Germline-derived CDR1 and CDR2 are SGHVS and FQNEAQ. This CDR3 region has 17 residues. Between the trimmed V and J ends, which lost 2 bases and 3 bases, there was a span of 17 bases. This chain's CDR3 is CASSLPRVNRNNQPQHF. The CDR3 coding sequence is TGTGCCAGCAGCTTACCTAGAGTCAATCGGAACAATCAGCCCCAGCATTTT.

CDR3 sequence (DNA): TGTGCCAGCTCATCAACAGGGTCGGCGTCCTACAATGAGCAGTTCTTC. This gives the protein CASSSTGSASYNEQFF. V is TRBV18 and J is TRBJ2-1, with a weak D call TRBD1 (6 bases). In germline, CDR1 is KGHSH, CDR2 LQKENI. Between the trimmed V and J ends, which lost 5 bases and 1 base, there was a span of 15 bases. The CDR3 totals 16 residues.

The chain uses TRBV27 and TRBJ2-1; D possibly matches TRBD1 or TRBD2 (6 bases each). The germline CDR1 and CDR2 sequences are MNHEY and SMNVEV (reference sequence). V dropped 3 bases and J dropped 7 bases, with 16 bases sitting between them. The CDR3 contains 15 residues. The CDR3 bases are TGTGCCAGCAGTTTTCGCCGATTAGGGGGGAATGAGCAGTTCTTC. Translating gives CASSFRRLGGNEQFF.

V and J are TRBV30 and TRBJ1-1; no clear D gene. The CDR3 is 14 amino acids. Germline CDR1 GTSNPN, CDR2 SVGIG (reference sequence). V gave up 0 bases and J gave up 4 bases, with 12 bases separating them. The CDR3 region is CAWSVRLKGTEAFF. CDR3 in DNA: TGTGCCTGGAGTGTAAGGCTGAAGGGCACTGAAGCTTTCTTT. Using reference TRBV30 and TRBJ1-1 for the parts outside the CDR3, the full variable domain is SQTIHQWPATLVQPVGSPLSLECTVEGTSNPNLYWYRQAAGRGLQLLFYSVGIGQISSEVPQNLSASRPQDRQFILSSKKLLLSDSGFYLCAWSVRLKGTEAFFGQGTRLTVV.

This clone has ten or more counts. The chain uses TRBV27 and TRBJ2-7; D could derive from TRBD1 or TRBD2 (5 bases each). V lost 5 bases to trimming and J lost 0 bases, with 14 bases between them. This CDR3 region has 15 residues. In germline, CDR1 is MNHEY, CDR2 SMNVEV (reference sequence). CDR3 coding DNA: TGTGCCAGCAGTATAGGGACGGATAGCTCCTACGAGCAGTACTTC. This sequence encodes CASSIGTDSSYEQYF.

This clone came up once. CDR3 loop: CASSRGPTGEQFF. DNA of the CDR3: TGTGCCAGCAGTCGCGGGCCCACAGGTGAGCAGTTCTTC. The V call is TRBV25-1, the J call TRBJ2-1; tentatively, D is TRBD1 or TRBD2 (5 bases each). Germline CDR1 is MGHDK and CDR2 is SYGVNS. Trimming took off 5 bases at V and 9 bases at J, with 14 bases between the two ends. This CDR3 spans 13 amino acids.

V and J are TRBV28 and TRBJ1-1; maybe TRBD1 (5 bases). In germline, CDR1 is MDHEN, CDR2 SYDVKM. Trimming stripped 8 bases from V and 0 bases from J, with 16 bases between. The CDR3 is 15 amino acids. The CDR3, as DNA: TGTGCCAGCGCTTCGTTAGGGGTGGTGAACACTGAAGCTTTCTTT. It yields the protein CASASLGVVNTEAFF.

The V call is TRBV6-6, the J call TRBJ2-2; weak D call: TRBD2 (6 bases). V lost 4 bases and J 0 bases, leaving 9 bases between the germline ends. The CDR3 length is 15 residues. Germline V CDR1 and CDR2: MNHNY, SVGAGI (reference sequence). CDR3 protein: CASSFGGSNTGELFF. In DNA, the CDR3 is TGTGCCAGCAGTTTTGGGGGGTCGAACACCGGGGAGCTGTTTTTT.

V usage is TRBV30 and J usage is TRBJ1-2; 7 bases match TRBD1. The germline gives CDR1 GTSNPN, CDR2 SVGIG (reference sequence). Trimming took 8 bases from V and 3 from J; bases not matched to a gene: 15. The CDR3 has 15 amino acids. CDR3 amino acids: CAEGQETGLDYGYTF. For the CDR3, the DNA is TGTGCCGAGGGCCAGGAGACAGGGCTGGACTATGGCTACACCTTC.

V and J are TRBV7-9 and TRBJ2-5, with 7 bases fitting TRBD1. J lost 3 bases, V lost 5 bases, and 12 bases had no gene match. Germline V gene data show CDR1 as SEHNR and CDR2 as FQNEAQ (reference sequence). The CDR3 runs 16 residues. The DNA for the CDR3 is TGTGCCAGCAGCCCTGAGGACAGGTGGCTTGAAGAGACCCAGTACTTC. Translation gives CASSPEDRWLEETQYF.

This chain connects TRBV19 to TRBJ2-1; 10 positions match TRBD2. The CDR3 extends over 14 amino acids. With V trimmed by 6 bases and J by 5 bases, 4 bases remained unmatched. Germline-derived CDR1 and CDR2 are LNHDA and SQIVND (reference sequence). The CDR3 loop reads CASRAGGFDNEQFF. The CDR3 bases are TGTGCCAGTAGAGCGGGAGGGTTCGACAATGAGCAGTTCTTC.

DNA for the CDR3: TGTGCCAGCAGTTTACGGAATCAGCCCCAGCATTTT. Its protein product is CASSLRNQPQHF. The J gene is TRBJ1-5, the V gene TRBV28; D uncertain. The germline gives CDR1 MDHEN, CDR2 SYDVKM. This CDR3 spans 12 amino acids. Trimming took 2 bases from V and 4 from J, leaving 3 bases between them.

V gene TRBV4-1 combines with J gene TRBJ2-2; D unresolved. V lost 2 bases and J lost 8, with 9 bases in between. The V gene's germline CDR1 is MGHRA and CDR2 YSYEKL. This CDR3 region has 13 residues. This chain's CDR3 is CASSQRSVGELFF. CDR3 coding DNA: TGCGCCAGCAGCCAACGTTCCGTTGGGGAGCTGTTTTTT.

V is TRBV2 and J is TRBJ2-7, with D unclear. Per the germline V gene, CDR1 is SNHLY and CDR2 is FYNNEI. The CDR3 runs to 13 residues. Trimming took 3 bases from V and 4 from J, leaving 10 bases between them. The CDR3 here is CASSEQAKYEQYF. DNA for the CDR3: TGTGCCAGCAGTGAGCAGGCGAAGTACGAGCAGTACTTC.

The chain links TRBV7-9 to TRBJ1-1; no reliable D call. Germline V gene lookup returns CDR1 SEHNR and CDR2 FQNEAQ (reference sequence). The CDR3 loop spans 13 amino acids. V was clipped by 8 bases and J by 0 bases, with 10 bases between them. The CDR3 region is CASRVTLNTEAFF. DNA for the CDR3: TGTGCCAGCCGCGTGACGTTGAACACTGAAGCTTTCTTT. Drawing the rest from reference TRBV7-9 and TRBJ1-1, the complete variable domain is DTGVSQNPRHKITKRGQNVTFRCDPISEHNRLYWYRQTLGQGPEFLTYFQNEAQLEKSRLLSDRFSAERPKGSFSTLEIQRTEQGDSAMYLCASRVTLNTEAFFGQGTRLTVV.

V is TRBV6-1 and J is TRBJ1-1; 11 nucleotides align to TRBD1. Trimming cost V 2 bases and J 1 base; bases outside gene matches: 3. There are 16 residues in the CDR3. Germline V gene sequence: CDR1 MNHNS, CDR2 SASEGT. The DNA for the CDR3 is TGTGCCAGCAGTGAAAGGGACAGGGGGAAGAACACTGAAGCTTTCTTT. Its protein product is CASSERDRGKNTEAFF.

This chain connects TRBV27 to TRBJ2-6, with D maybe TRBD1 (5 bases). The germline CDR1 and CDR2 sequences are MNHEY and SMNVEV (reference sequence). The CDR3 spans 17 residues. Trimming stripped 5 bases from V and 0 bases from J, with 14 bases between. CDR3 DNA: TGTGCCAGCAGTAAAGACAGAGCCAGCTCTGGGGCCAACGTCCTGACTTTC. This gives the protein CASSKDRASSGANVLTF.

The chain is built from TRBV27 and TRBJ2-1, with 13 positions matching TRBD2. The CDR3 covers 18 residues. Germline V gene data show CDR1 as MNHEY and CDR2 as SMNVEV (reference sequence). V dropped 4 bases and J dropped 6; count of bases not matched to a gene: 12. CDR3 DNA sequence: TGTGCCAGCAGTTCGACCCTACGACTAGCGGGAGGTAGCAATGAGCAGTTCTTC. The encoded protein is CASSSTLRLAGGSNEQFF.

The rearrangement uses TRBV7-2 and TRBJ2-5, with D possibly TRBD2 on 5 matching bases. TRBJ2-7 matches the DNA end more closely, so the J call is doubtful. The CDR3 contains 12 residues. Germline CDR1 is SGHTA and CDR2 is FQGNSA. CDR3 nucleotide sequence: TGTGCCAGCAGGGAACTAGGTTCCGAGCAGTACTTC. Amino acid sequence: CASRELGSEQYF.

The V call is TRBV2, the J call TRBJ1-1; weak D call: TRBD1 (5 bases). The V and J ends lost 4 bases and 1 base respectively, with 7 bases between them. Per germline, CDR1 SNHLY and CDR2 FYNNEI. This CDR3 is built from 13 residues. CDR3 sequence: CASSAGTNTEAFF. The CDR3 DNA sequence: TGTGCCAGCAGTGCAGGGACGAACACTGAAGCTTTCTTT.

The chain carries TRBV7-9 and TRBJ2-1, with 12 bases lining up with TRBD2. Germline V gene lookup returns CDR1 SEHNR and CDR2 FQNEAQ (reference sequence). The CDR3 runs 18 residues. The V gene end was trimmed by 5 bases and the J gene end by 1 base; junction bases not matched to a gene: 9. CDR3 nucleotide sequence: TGTGCCAGCAGCCAGGGACTAGCGGGCCCCCGTTCCTACAATGAGCAGTTCTTC. Its translation: CASSQGLAGPRSYNEQFF.

The CDR3: CASSLGAQDEQYF. CDR3 sequence (DNA): TGTGCCAGCAGCTTAGGAGCCCAGGACGAGCAGTACTTC. The J gene is TRBJ2-7, the V gene TRBV7-8; D gene unclear. The CDR3 is made up of 13 amino acids. V dropped 1 base and J dropped 5 bases, with 9 bases sitting between them. CDR1 is SGHVS and CDR2 is FQNEAQ in the germline V gene. The full variable domain, its missing parts supplied by reference TRBV7-8 and TRBJ2-7, is GAGVSQSPRYKVAKRGQDVALRCDPISGHVSLFWYQQALGQGPEFLTYFQNEAQLDKSGLPSDRFFAERPEGSVSTLKIQRTQQEDSAVYLCASSLGAQDEQYFGPGTRLTVT.

The chain links TRBV10-2 to TRBJ1-3; 8 nucleotides align to TRBD1. V shed 7 bases and J 9 bases; nucleotides not matched to a gene: 11. Germline CDR1 reads WSHSY; CDR2 reads SAAADI. The CDR3 consists of 14 residues. DNA of the CDR3: TGCGCCAGCACTTGGGCAGGGGGCGGTCGCACCATATATTTT. Its translation is CASTWAGGGRTIYF.

This sequence joins TRBV7-2 and TRBJ2-3, with no clear D. The CDR3 extends over 14 amino acids. Trimming took off 8 bases at V and 2 bases at J, with 14 bases between the two ends. Per germline, CDR1 SGHTA and CDR2 FQGNSA. CDR3 sequence (DNA): TGTGCCAGCGCGGAAAGTGCGACCACAGATACGCAGTATTTT. Amino acid sequence: CASAESATTDTQYF.